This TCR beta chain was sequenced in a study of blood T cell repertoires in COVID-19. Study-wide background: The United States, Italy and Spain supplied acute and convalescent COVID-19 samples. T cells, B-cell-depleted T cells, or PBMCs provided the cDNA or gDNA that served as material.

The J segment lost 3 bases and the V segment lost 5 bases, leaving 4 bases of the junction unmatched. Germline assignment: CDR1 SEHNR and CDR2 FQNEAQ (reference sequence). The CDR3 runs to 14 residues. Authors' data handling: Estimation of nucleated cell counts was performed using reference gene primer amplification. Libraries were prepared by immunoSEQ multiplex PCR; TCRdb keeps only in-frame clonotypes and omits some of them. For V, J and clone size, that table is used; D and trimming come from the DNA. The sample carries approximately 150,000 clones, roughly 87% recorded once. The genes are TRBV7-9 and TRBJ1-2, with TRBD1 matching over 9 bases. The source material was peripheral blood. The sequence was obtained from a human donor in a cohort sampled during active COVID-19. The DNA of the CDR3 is TGTGCCAGCAGCCCAGGGACAGGGTACTATGGCTACACCTTC. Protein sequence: CASSPGTGYYGYTF.